The 19 T cell receptor beta chains presented below share a single source sample, sequenced in a study of metastatic and nonmetastatic thyroid tumors. TCRdb ran MiXCR on the PCR reads. The sample has about 15,000 clones, about 4% seen once. Thyroid surgery was performed in patients who had received no treatment beforehand. Sequenced: tumor tissue. The source of these receptors is a female donor with papillary thyroid cancer or a benign thyroid nodule (not recorded which). Some clones in this sample may be carry-over from other donors' samples.

This clone was picked up a small number of times. The chain carries TRBV7-9 and TRBJ2-1, with 7 bases matching TRBD2. With 6 bases clipped from V and 10 bases from J, the junction kept 12 bases outside the gene matches. The CDR3 is 14 residues long. CDR1 and CDR2 (germline): SEHNR, FQNEAQ (reference sequence). In DNA, the CDR3 is TGTGCCAGCAGGTCTCACGATCGGGAGGAGGAGCAGTTCTTC. Protein product: CASRSHDREEEQFF.

This clone was seen ten or more times. The gene calls are TRBV18 and TRBJ1-1, with D tentatively TRBD1 (5 bases). From germline, CDR1 is KGHSH and CDR2 LQKENI. The V end lost 3 bases, the J end lost 0 bases, and 11 bases lay between the germline ends. The CDR3 extends over 15 amino acids. The CDR3 nucleotides read TGTGCCAGCTCACCCGTGGGGGTCATGAACACTGAAGCTTTCTTT. Its translation is CASSPVGVMNTEAFF.

This clone rates as medium-sized. The rearrangement uses TRBV7-3 and TRBJ2-6, with D tentatively TRBD1 (5 bases). The germline CDR1 and CDR2 sequences are SGHTA and FQGTGA. The CDR3 is 17 residues long. V was shortened by 3 bases and J by 0 bases, with 12 bases between the two germline ends. This CDR3 is CASSLAGSSSGANVLTF. The CDR3 nucleotides read TGTGCCAGCAGCTTGGCAGGGTCTAGCTCTGGGGCCAACGTCCTGACTTTC.

This clone was seen more than once but under ten times. This may be a read error: a much more frequent sequence differs by one nucleotide. The chain links TRBV24-1 to TRBJ1-2; D is undetermined. Germline-derived CDR1 and CDR2 are KGHDR and SFDVKD. CDR3 length equals 12 residues. CDR3 in DNA: TGTGCCACCAGTGAGGGCAACTATGTCTACACCTTC. Protein product: CATSEGNYVYTF.

This clone has only a few counts. The V call is TRBV7-8, the J call TRBJ2-7; TRBD1 matches at 7 bases. CDR3 size: 15 residues. V shed 0 bases, J shed 0 bases, and the junction held 2 bases outside the gene matches. CDR1 and CDR2 (germline): SGHVS, FQNEAQ. The CDR3: CASSLAGTVSYEQYV. CDR3 bases: TGTGCCAGCAGCTTAGCGGGGACAGTCTCCTACGAGCAGTACGTC.

This clone was seen a handful of times. The chain joins TRBV7-3 to TRBJ2-7; the match to TRBD2 covers 9 bases. Trimming cost V 0 bases and J 5 bases; bases outside gene matches: 8. Germline V gene lookup returns CDR1 SGHTA and CDR2 FQGTGA. This CDR3 spans 16 amino acids. For the CDR3, the DNA is TGTGCCAGCAGCTTAACTGGAGCGGGAGGTGTCCACGAGCAGTACTTC. Translated, it gives CASSLTGAGGVHEQYF.

The chain recombines TRBV3-1 with TRBJ2-2; possibly TRBD1 for D (6 bases). The germline gives CDR1 LGHDT, CDR2 YNNKEL (reference sequence). Trimming cost V 1 base and J 7 bases, with 13 bases left between them. The CDR3 covers 15 residues. CDR3 DNA sequence: TGTGCCAGCAGCCAAGCAGGGGCGCGCGACGGGGAGCTGTTTTTT. This sequence encodes CASSQAGARDGELFF.

This clone was seen a handful of times. The CDR3 sequence is CASTDLPGEQYF. Here the CDR3 DNA reads TGTGCCAGCACAGACCTCCCCGGGGAGCAGTACTTC. This chain joins TRBV6-2 or TRBV6-3 and TRBJ2-7; no clear D. The V gene lost 7 bases and the J gene lost 7 bases, with 14 bases spanning the gap. This CDR3 spans 12 amino acids. CDR1 and CDR2 (germline): MNHEY, SVGEGT.

This clone was observed a few times. CDR3 loop: CASSPGTAGELFF. The CDR3 bases are TGTGCCAGCAGCCCCGGGACAGCCGGGGAGCTGTTTTTT. V usage is TRBV12-3 or TRBV12-4 and J usage is TRBJ2-2; 7 bases fit TRBD1. This CDR3 has 13 residues. V dropped 6 bases and J dropped 6; count of bases not matched to a gene: 4.

Only a few counts were recorded for this clone. This rearrangement joins TRBV7-9 to TRBJ1-4, with D perhaps matching TRBD1 (5 bases). Trimming pared 1 base from V and 6 bases from J, leaving 6 bases between. This CDR3 is built from 13 residues. Per germline, CDR1 SEHNR and CDR2 FQNEAQ (reference sequence). The CDR3 DNA reads as TGTGCCAGCAGCTTAGGCAGGGATGAAAAACTGTTTTTT. This codes for CASSLGRDEKLFF.

V gene TRBV29-1 combines with J gene TRBJ2-1; 14 bases align to TRBD2. The CDR3 is 13 amino acids. The V gene end was trimmed by 6 bases and the J gene end by 7 bases; junction bases not matched to a gene: 2. The V gene's germline CDR1 is SQVTM and CDR2 ANQGSEA. The CDR3 nucleotides are TGCAGCGTCGGGACTAGCGGGAGTAATGAGCAGTTCTTC. Protein: CSVGTSGSNEQFF.

This clone was observed a few times. The rearrangement uses TRBV7-9 and TRBJ2-7; D is uncertain. The germline gives CDR1 SEHNR, CDR2 FQNEAQ (reference sequence). V was cut by 1 base and J by 3 bases, with 7 bases left in between. The CDR3 length is 13 residues. The CDR3: CASSLEYSYEQYF. CDR3 DNA: TGTGCCAGCAGCTTAGAATATAGCTACGAGCAGTACTTC.

In its sample, this clone was seen a few times. Its ends do not fully match the called genes, so a read error is possible. This chain's CDR3 is CASSESGLFPVF. The CDR3 bases are TGTGCCAGCAGTGAATCGGGCCTCTTCCCCGTATTT. The chain couples TRBV6-1 to TRBJ1-6; D not resolved. The germline V gene encodes CDR1 MNHNS and CDR2 SASEGT. CDR3 length: 12 residues.

The chain has TRBV6-1 and TRBJ1-2; unclear D gene. Trimming removed 8 bases from V and 3 bases from J, with 13 bases in between. CDR3 length: 13 amino acids. Germline V gene sequence: CDR1 MNHNS, CDR2 SASEGT. For the CDR3, the DNA is TGTGCCAGCCGCGGTCGGGGTGACTATGGCTACACCTTC. Amino acids: CASRGRGDYGYTF.

About this clone itself: Sequence at one end of the junction differs from germline and may be a read error. The gene calls are TRBV6-9 and TRBJ1-6, with 7 bases identical to TRBD1. Germline CDR1 reads MNHGY; CDR2 reads SVAAGI. The CDR3 is 16 amino acids. The CDR3 DNA follows: TGTGCCAGCACTTATTCCCCGGGACAGCTCAACTCACCCCTCCACTTT. Translating gives CASTYSPGQLNSPLHF.

This CDR3 is CASSYSRDYEQYF. CDR3 DNA: TGTGCCAGCAGTTACTCGAGAGACTACGAGCAGTACTTC. The chain employs TRBV6-6 and TRBJ2-7; D gene unclear. V lost 0 bases and J 3 bases, leaving 6 bases between the germline ends. From germline, CDR1 is MNHNY and CDR2 SVGAGI (reference sequence). CDR3 size: 13 residues.

This clone was seen a few times. J is TRBJ2-7 and V is TRBV12-3 or TRBV12-4; the match to TRBD2 covers 10 bases. There are 15 residues in the CDR3. Losses at the gene ends were 7 bases for V and 1 base for J; bases not matched to a gene: 7. DNA for the CDR3: TGTGCCAGCACCCCCTCGGGACTAGCGTCCTACGAGCAGTACTTC. As protein: CASTPSGLASYEQYF.

The chain couples TRBV6-1 to TRBJ2-7, with D uncertain. From germline, CDR1 is MNHNS and CDR2 SASEGT. The CDR3 has 13 amino acids. The V and J ends lost 7 bases and 6 bases respectively, with 16 bases between them. CDR3 DNA: TGTGCCAGCACCGACGAGGTCTCAGGCGAGCAGTACTTC. This codes for CASTDEVSGEQYF.

This chain connects TRBV6-2 or TRBV6-3 to TRBJ2-2; the D call may be TRBD1 or TRBD2 (6 bases each). CDR3 length: 13 residues. The V end lost 6 bases, the J end lost 5 bases, and 10 bases lay between the germline ends. The V gene's germline CDR1 is MNHEY and CDR2 SVGEGT. The DNA for the CDR3 is TGTGCCAGCAGCCGAGGGGGGACCGGGGAGCTGTTTTTT. Translating gives CASSRGGTGELFF.